The rows below give T cell receptor beta chains drawn from one sample of a study of T cells after somatic rescue of genetic block. Measured with immunoSEQ multiplex PCR; TCRdb has only the in-frame clones, and not every one. Among about 10,000 clones, about 67% were seen once, and the ten largest hold about 20%. The material sequenced was peripheral blood mononuclear cells (PBMCs). The receptors stem from a boy aged 5-17 years. The CDR3 runs from the conserved cysteine through the conserved F or W. Each record gives: CDR3 length, J gene, V gene, clone size, D gene, CDR3 protein, CDR3 DNA. The D gene is left open where the match is weak. The size field is filled for only some rows; it gives once, few, many or a size class.

cdr3_length: 11
j_call: TRBJ1-2
v_call: TRBV29-1
clone_size: NA
d_call: NA
cdr3_aa: CSVEENYGYTF
cdr3_nt: TGCAGCGTTGAAGAGAACTATGGCTACACCTTC

cdr3_length: 13
j_call: TRBJ1-1
v_call: TRBV29-1
clone_size: NA
d_call: TRBD1
cdr3_aa: CSVSPGGGAEAFF
cdr3_nt: TGCAGCGTGTCGCCAGGGGGGGGCGCGGAAGCTTTCTTT

cdr3_length: 15
j_call: TRBJ1-5
v_call: TRBV6-5
clone_size: NA
d_call: NA
cdr3_aa: CASSVTSDSNQPQHF
cdr3_nt: TGTGCCAGCAGTGTGACTTCGGACAGCAATCAGCCCCAGCATTTT

cdr3_length: 16
j_call: TRBJ2-7
v_call: TRBV5-4
clone_size: NA
d_call: TRBD1
cdr3_aa: CASSWDLGQASYEQYF
cdr3_nt: TGTGCCAGCAGCTGGGATCTGGGACAGGCCTCCTACGAGCAGTACTTC

cdr3_length: 13
j_call: TRBJ1-2
v_call: TRBV21-1
clone_size: NA
d_call: NA
cdr3_aa: CASSRTINYGYTF
cdr3_nt: TGTGCCAGCAGCCGAACCATTAACTATGGCTACACCTTC

cdr3_length: 14
j_call: TRBJ2-6
v_call: TRBV9
clone_size: NA
d_call: NA
cdr3_aa: CASSVVVGANVLTF
cdr3_nt: TGTGCCAGCAGCGTAGTGGTCGGGGCCAACGTCCTGACTTTC

cdr3_length: 16
j_call: TRBJ2-1
v_call: TRBV5-1
clone_size: NA
d_call: NA
cdr3_aa: CASSFMGQGSYNEQFF
cdr3_nt: TGCGCCAGCAGCTTTATGGGTCAGGGGTCCTACAATGAGCAGTTCTTC

cdr3_length: 15
j_call: TRBJ2-5
v_call: TRBV7-9
clone_size: medium-sized
d_call: NA
cdr3_aa: CASSLRELVQETQYF
cdr3_nt: TGTGCCAGCAGCTTACGCGAACTCGTCCAAGAGACCCAGTACTTC

cdr3_length: 17
j_call: TRBJ2-7
v_call: TRBV7-9
clone_size: few
d_call: NA
cdr3_aa: CASSLDGTGHLSYEQYF
cdr3_nt: TGTGCCAGCAGCTTAGACGGAACTGGACACCTCTCCTACGAGCAGTACTTC

cdr3_length: 13
j_call: TRBJ2-7
v_call: TRBV7-3
clone_size: NA
d_call: NA
cdr3_aa: CASSPYPYSEQYF
cdr3_nt: TGTGCCAGCAGCCCCTATCCTTACAGCGAGCAGTACTTC

cdr3_length: 20
j_call: TRBJ2-1
v_call: TRBV9
clone_size: NA
d_call: TRBD2
cdr3_aa: CASSSHGGLAGSGGYNEQFF
cdr3_nt: TGTGCCAGCAGCTCCCATGGGGGACTAGCGGGAAGCGGGGGGTACAATGAGCAGTTCTTC

cdr3_length: 16
j_call: TRBJ2-5
v_call: TRBV7-8
clone_size: few
d_call: TRBD2
cdr3_aa: CASSLVRVSGEETQYF
cdr3_nt: TGTGCCAGCAGCTTAGTACGTGTTAGCGGGGAAGAGACCCAGTACTTC

cdr3_length: 15
j_call: TRBJ2-7
v_call: TRBV28
clone_size: NA
d_call: TRBD2
cdr3_aa: CASMTSGTGAYEQYF
cdr3_nt: TGTGCCAGCATGACTAGCGGGACGGGTGCCTACGAGCAGTACTTC

cdr3_length: 15
j_call: TRBJ2-1
v_call: TRBV18
clone_size: NA
d_call: NA
cdr3_aa: CASSPQGGAYNEQFF
cdr3_nt: TGTGCCAGCTCACCACAAGGAGGGGCGTACAATGAGCAGTTCTTC

cdr3_length: 14
j_call: TRBJ1-5
v_call: TRBV7-8
clone_size: NA
d_call: NA
cdr3_aa: CASSLVRSNQPQHF
cdr3_nt: TGTGCCAGCAGCTTAGTTCGAAGCAATCAGCCCCAGCATTTT

cdr3_length: 15
j_call: TRBJ2-3
v_call: TRBV10-3
clone_size: once
d_call: NA
cdr3_aa: CAISPTPARTDTQYF
cdr3_nt: TGTGCCATCAGTCCGACCCCCGCCCGCACAGATACGCAGTATTTT

cdr3_length: 13
j_call: TRBJ1-4
v_call: TRBV2
clone_size: NA
d_call: NA
cdr3_aa: CASRRARNEKLFF
cdr3_nt: TGTGCCAGCCGAAGAGCCCGAAATGAAAAACTGTTTTTT

cdr3_length: 14
j_call: TRBJ1-6
v_call: TRBV7-9
clone_size: NA
d_call: TRBD1
cdr3_aa: CASSGDRFNSPLHF
cdr3_nt: TGTGCCAGCAGCGGGGACAGGTTCAATTCACCCCTCCACTTT

cdr3_length: 15
j_call: TRBJ2-1
v_call: TRBV14
clone_size: NA
d_call: NA
cdr3_aa: CASSQDPPRFNEQFF
cdr3_nt: TGTGCCAGCAGCCAAGATCCTCCCCGATTCAATGAGCAGTTCTTC

cdr3_length: 14
j_call: TRBJ1-1
v_call: TRBV5-5
clone_size: medium-sized
d_call: NA
cdr3_aa: CASSLAQGNTEAFF
cdr3_nt: TGTGCCAGCAGCTTGGCCCAAGGGAACACTGAAGCTTTCTTT

cdr3_length: 16
j_call: TRBJ1-5
v_call: TRBV10-1
clone_size: NA
d_call: TRBD1
cdr3_aa: CASSEPGTGCNQPQHF
cdr3_nt: TGCGCCAGCAGTGAGCCCGGGACAGGGTGCAATCAGCCCCAGCATTTT

cdr3_length: 13
j_call: TRBJ1-2
v_call: TRBV29-1
clone_size: NA
d_call: TRBD1
cdr3_aa: CSVGTGENYGYTF
cdr3_nt: TGCAGCGTTGGGACAGGGGAAAACTATGGCTACACCTTC

cdr3_length: 13
j_call: TRBJ1-6
v_call: TRBV19
clone_size: NA
d_call: NA
cdr3_aa: CASSPWTAAPLHF
cdr3_nt: TGTGCCAGTAGTCCATGGACCGCCGCGCCCCTCCACTTT

cdr3_length: 15
j_call: TRBJ1-1
v_call: TRBV30
clone_size: NA
d_call: NA
cdr3_aa: CAWSVYRVLNTEAFF
cdr3_nt: TGTGCCTGGAGTGTTTACCGGGTCCTGAACACTGAAGCTTTCTTT

cdr3_length: 15
j_call: TRBJ2-3
v_call: TRBV5-5
clone_size: few
d_call: NA
cdr3_aa: CASLLWGAPPDTQYF
cdr3_nt: TGTGCCAGCCTTTTATGGGGGGCGCCCCCAGATACGCAGTATTTT

cdr3_length: 12
j_call: TRBJ2-7
v_call: TRBV5-5
clone_size: NA
d_call: NA
cdr3_aa: CASSSQGYEQYF
cdr3_nt: TGTGCCAGCAGCTCACAGGGCTACGAGCAGTACTTC

cdr3_length: 16
j_call: TRBJ2-7
v_call: TRBV5-1
clone_size: NA
d_call: TRBD1
cdr3_aa: CASASFLDRGKHEQYF
cdr3_nt: TGCGCCAGCGCCTCTTTCCTCGACAGGGGTAAGCACGAGCAGTACTTC

cdr3_length: 14
j_call: TRBJ1-4
v_call: TRBV18
clone_size: NA
d_call: NA
cdr3_aa: CASSPSATNEKLFF
cdr3_nt: TGTGCCAGCTCACCATCGGCAACTAATGAAAAACTGTTTTTT

cdr3_length: 17
j_call: TRBJ2-6
v_call: TRBV19
clone_size: NA
d_call: TRBD2
cdr3_aa: CASSMVAGGSGANVLTF
cdr3_nt: TGTGCCAGTAGTATGGTAGCGGGAGGCTCTGGGGCCAACGTCCTGACTTTC

cdr3_length: 17
j_call: TRBJ2-5
v_call: TRBV28
clone_size: NA
d_call: TRBD2
cdr3_aa: CASSLFRPTSGSETQYF
cdr3_nt: TGTGCCAGCAGTTTATTCCGTCCCACTAGCGGGAGTGAGACCCAGTACTTC

cdr3_length: 17
j_call: TRBJ2-6
v_call: TRBV9
clone_size: NA
d_call: NA
cdr3_aa: CASSVGPQASGANVLTF
cdr3_nt: TGTGCCAGCAGCGTAGGGCCACAGGCCTCTGGGGCCAACGTCCTGACTTTC

cdr3_length: 14
j_call: TRBJ1-3
v_call: TRBV10-3
clone_size: NA
d_call: NA
cdr3_aa: CATRRVGDGNTIYF
cdr3_nt: TGTGCCACGAGGCGGGTAGGGGATGGAAACACCATATATTTT

cdr3_length: 12
j_call: TRBJ1-2
v_call: TRBV5-6
clone_size: NA
d_call: NA
cdr3_aa: CASSLGNYGYTF
cdr3_nt: TGTGCCAGCAGCTTGGGGAACTATGGCTACACCTTC